This T cell receptor (beta chain) emerged from a study of blood T cell repertoires in COVID-19. Per the germline V gene, CDR1 is LNHDA and CDR2 is SQIVND (reference sequence). The CDR3 sequence is 14 residues long. V was pared by 5 bases and J by 1 base, with 10 bases between. Repertoires were generated with immunoSEQ multiplex PCR, while TCRdb's copy carries only in-frame clones and drops some. The sample has 150,000 to 200,000 clones, approximately 84% seen once. This TCR was sampled from a human donor with acute or convalescent COVID-19. The donor label of this sample is uncertain. V is TRBV19 and J is TRBJ2-3; TRBD1 is a possible D gene (5 bases). The sample comprised peripheral blood. Here the CDR3 reads CASSEGAGTDTQYF. CDR3 coding DNA: TGTGCCAGTAGTGAAGGGGCAGGCACAGATACGCAGTATTTT.